The entry below gives a single T cell receptor (beta chain) sequence along with its context. Its antigen is unknown. No clone much larger than this one lies a single base away; base qualities are absent. These data originate in a study of T cell changes during pregnancy in multiple sclerosis (dated by TCRdb to between 2018 and 2021). Looking at the study overall: The study examined how the T cell repertoire changed over the course of pregnancy in women with multiple sclerosis.

The library relied on the immunoSEQ multiplex PCR assay. TCRdb re-hosts the immuneACCESS table, in-frame sequences only. Its copies lack some clones; in the studies checked, an unresolved V gene accounts for under half of them, and the cause for the rest is not known. The sample table shows about 93,000 clones, and around 94% are seen once. Of the sample, approximately 1.9% is held by the ten largest clones. The CDR3 runs 14 amino acids, cysteine and phenylalanine included. CDR3 DNA only is kept here, 42 bases in frame from base 1. For CDR1 and CDR2, the germline V gene (reference sequence) lists LNHDA and SQIVND. The junction shows trimming of 5 bases on V and 6 bases on J, and the gene matches do not reach 5 bases of it.

The chain joins TRBV19 to TRBJ2-2; 8 bases in between match TRBD1. The receptor was isolated from a female donor with multiple sclerosis, enrolled in a pregnancy study. Sequencing used peripheral blood, obtained after pregnancy. The encoded CDR3 is CASSQGAVSGELFF. In nucleotide form, the sequence is TGTGCCAGTAGTCAGGGGGCGGTGTCCGGGGAGCTGTTTTTT.